Following are 21 T cell receptor beta chains from one sample sequenced in a study of blood T cells in healthy people across ages. Primed by a sample-barcoded 5' primer and a J-beta primer mix, a second PCR proceeded for about 6 to 12 cycles. TCRdb re-analysed the 5' RACE reads in MiXCR, keeping a single row per CDR3 protein. The sample shows 1.5 million to 2 million distinct CDR3 sequences, roughly 27% of them seen only once. The sequenced sample consisted of blood. These receptors were obtained from a woman aged 25 to 39 in good health.

Concerning this clonotype itself: A read error is likely, as this CDR3 ends without the conserved phenylalanine or tryptophan. This chain connects TRBV12-3 or TRBV12-4 to TRBJ2-1; TRBD2 matches 9 bases. The last part of the DNA fits TRBJ2-7 better; the J call may be wrong. This CDR3 region has 22 residues. CDR3 region: CASSLGRVRGLAGRSSYNEQYL. The DNA for the CDR3 is TGTGCCAGCAGTTTAGGAAGGGTTAGGGGCCTAGCGGGACGGAGCTCCTACAATGAGCAGTACTTA.

J is TRBJ2-7 and V is TRBV5-1, with D maybe TRBD1 (5 bases). Trimming shortened V by 4 bases and J by 5 bases, and 16 bases separated the two germline ends. The CDR3 covers 14 residues. In germline, CDR1 is SGHRS, CDR2 YFSETQ. CDR3 in DNA: TGCGCCAGCAGCGTAGCCAGGGTAGAGGACGAGCAGTACTTC. Protein product: CASSVARVEDEQYF.

V gene TRBV20-1 combines with J gene TRBJ1-2; no definite D call. Germline CDR1 DFQATT, CDR2 SNEGSKA (reference sequence). The CDR3 is 14 amino acids. V was trimmed by 1 base and J by 0 bases, leaving 9 bases between them. The CDR3 loop reads CSARVVTTNYGYTF. The CDR3 region has the DNA TGCAGTGCTAGAGTGGTGACCACTAACTATGGCTACACCTTC.

The rearrangement uses TRBV28 and TRBJ1-1; a possible D gene is TRBD1 (6 bases). CDR1 is MDHEN and CDR2 is SYDVKM in the germline V gene. The V end was cut by 6 bases, the J end by 11 bases, with 16 bases between. This CDR3 is 12 amino acids long. Written as DNA, the CDR3 is TGTGCCAGCAGGTCCACAGGGATCGAGGCTTTCTTT. It encodes CASRSTGIEAFF.

This clonotype was detected a few times. V usage is TRBV4-1 and J usage is TRBJ2-2, with D hard to call. This CDR3 is 17 amino acids long. CDR1 and CDR2 (germline): MGHRA, YSYEKL. V was cut by 2 bases and J by 0 bases, with 13 bases left in between. CDR3 DNA: TGCGCCAGCAGCCAAACAAGGGCGGACGCGAACACCGGGGAGCTGTTTTTT. Translation: CASSQTRADANTGELFF.

This clonotype occurred a few times. J is TRBJ2-3 and V is TRBV2, with TRBD1 identical over 12 bases. Germline CDR1 SNHLY, CDR2 FYNNEI. J was trimmed by 5 bases and V by 6 bases; bases with no gene match: 6. There are 15 residues in the CDR3. The CDR3 coding sequence is TGTGCCAGCAGACCGGGACAGGGGGCGGGAGATACGCAGTATTTT. It yields the protein CASRPGQGAGDTQYF.

This clonotype was counted a few times. This chain links TRBV12-3 or TRBV12-4 with TRBJ2-7; TRBD1 is a possible D gene (5 bases). This CDR3 has 14 amino acids. V lost 5 bases, J lost 4 bases, and 15 bases lay in between. The CDR3 coding sequence is TGTGCCAGCAGTGTACAGGTATCCCTGTACGAGCAGTACTTC. It specifies CASSVQVSLYEQYF.

This clonotype has a count of ten or more. The gene calls are TRBV5-1 and TRBJ2-7, with TRBD2 as a possible D gene (5 bases). V lost 3 bases and J 3 bases, leaving 16 bases between the germline ends. The CDR3 contains 15 residues. Germline values: CDR1 SGHRS, CDR2 YFSETQ. Here the CDR3 reads CASSYIFGKDYEQYF. In DNA, the CDR3 is TGCGCCAGCAGCTATATTTTCGGGAAGGACTACGAGCAGTACTTC.

This rearrangement joins TRBV7-9 to TRBJ2-3; TRBD2 matches 8 bases. Germline lookup yields CDR1 SEHNR and CDR2 FQNEAQ (reference sequence). CDR3 length equals 15 residues. V lost 4 bases and J lost 5; bases outside the gene matches: 8. In nucleotides, the CDR3 is TGTGCCAGCAGCTCCTACGGGAGGGTTGAAGATACGCAGTATTTT. It yields the protein CASSSYGRVEDTQYF.

This clonotype was counted at least ten times. The CDR3 spells CASSLVRAGELFF. The CDR3 DNA reads TGTGCCAGCAGCTTAGTAAGGGCCGGGGAGCTGTTTTTT. The V gene is TRBV7-2, the J gene TRBJ2-2, with unresolved D. CDR3 length: 13 amino acids. Germline values: CDR1 SGHTA, CDR2 FQGNSA. The ends were cut back, 1 base at V and 6 bases at J, with 6 bases in the middle.

The chain combines TRBV2 with TRBJ1-5; 7 nucleotides align to TRBD1. This CDR3 region has 14 residues. CDR1 SNHLY and CDR2 FYNNEI come from the germline V gene. V trimming: 7 bases; J trimming: 6 bases; junction bases outside the gene matches: 9. The CDR3 region is CASKEGAVAQPQHF. The CDR3 bases are TGTGCCAGCAAAGAGGGGGCTGTGGCTCAGCCCCAGCATTTT.

Worth noting for this clonotype: This may be a read error, as it is one base from a much larger clone. The chain carries TRBV12-3 or TRBV12-4 and TRBJ2-1; the D gene is possibly TRBD2 (5 bases). The last part of the DNA fits TRBJ2-7 better; the J call may be wrong. The CDR3 length is 14 residues. CDR3 amino acids: CASRGTAGYNEQYF. The CDR3 region has the DNA TGTGCCAGCAGGGGCACGGCGGGCTACAATGAGCAGTACTTC.

The chain carries TRBV10-2 and TRBJ2-1; the D gene is possibly TRBD2 (5 bases). This CDR3 is 13 amino acids long. Trimming shortened V by 9 bases and J by 6 bases, and 15 bases separated the two germline ends. Germline CDR1 reads WSHSY; CDR2 reads SAAADI. The chain's CDR3 is CASIFGLSNEQFF. DNA of the CDR3: TGCGCCAGTATCTTTGGACTCTCCAATGAGCAGTTCTTC.

A note on this clonotype: A junction end diverges from the germline sequence, so it may reflect a read error. The chain carries TRBV5-5 and TRBJ2-7, with D perhaps matching TRBD2 (5 bases). The CDR3 runs to 14 residues. CDR1 is SGHKS, CDR2 YYEKEE, per germline (reference sequence). Here the CDR3 DNA reads TGTGCCAGCAGCTTGGGTGGGAGCTCCTACGAGCGGTACTTC. Its translation is CASSLGGSSYERYF. Looking up the rest from reference TRBV5-5 and TRBJ2-7 gives the full variable domain: DAGVTQSPTHLIKTRGQQVTLRCSPISGHKSVSWYQQVLGQGPQFIFQYYEKEERGRGNFPDRFSARQFPNYSSELNVNALLLGDSALYLCASSLGGSSYERYFGPGTRLTVT.

This clonotype has at least ten counts. The chain couples TRBV6-2 or TRBV6-3 to TRBJ2-5; D tentatively reads TRBD1 or TRBD2 (7 bases each). The CDR3 spans 14 residues. Germline values: CDR1 MNHEY, CDR2 SVGEGT. V was pared by 9 bases and J by 7 bases, with 21 bases between. The CDR3 sequence: CASITPGGDVTQYF. The CDR3 DNA reads TGTGCCAGTATAACGCCAGGGGGGGATGTGACCCAGTACTTC.

This rearrangement joins TRBV12-3 or TRBV12-4 to TRBJ2-3; D ambiguous. The CDR3 length is 15 residues. Trimming removed 2 bases from V and 3 bases from J, with 12 bases in between. CDR3 amino acids: CASSLIRVITDTQYF. CDR3 sequence (DNA): TGTGCCAGCAGTTTAATAAGGGTGATAACAGATACGCAGTATTTT.

This clonotype showed up just a few times. The V call is TRBV9, the J call TRBJ1-1, with no clear D. Germline CDR1 reads SGDLS; CDR2 reads YYNGEE. Trimming cost V 4 bases and J 8 bases, with 15 bases left between them. This CDR3 spans 13 amino acids. The CDR3 DNA reads as TGTGCCAGCAGCCCCCTTCTGTCTGTAGAAGCTTTCTTT. Translating gives CASSPLLSVEAFF.

The J gene is TRBJ1-1, the V gene TRBV11-2, with D maybe TRBD1 (5 bases). V was trimmed by 4 bases and J by 3 bases, leaving 18 bases between them. Germline V CDR1 and CDR2: SGHAT, FQNNGV. The CDR3 extends over 16 amino acids. CDR3 residues: CASSSIKGAMDTEAFF. Here the CDR3 DNA reads TGTGCCAGCAGCTCAATCAAAGGGGCGATGGACACTGAAGCTTTCTTT.

This clonotype was seen only a few times. J is TRBJ2-5 and V is TRBV5-1; D may be TRBD2 (5 bases). Germline assignment: CDR1 SGHRS and CDR2 YFSETQ. With 4 bases removed from V and 11 bases from J, the gap between germline ends came to 18 bases. The CDR3 is 13 amino acids. DNA of the CDR3: TGCGCCAGCAGCCCGACCATAAATTGGGAGCAGTACTTC. Translated: CASSPTINWEQYF. The entire variable domain, with the rest obtained from reference TRBV5-1 and TRBJ2-5, is as follows: KAGVTQTPRYLIKTRGQQVTLSCSPISGHRSVSWYQQTPGQGLQFLFEYFSETQRNKGNFPGRFSGRQFSNSRSEMNVSTLELGDSALYLCASSPTINWEQYFGPGTRLLVL.

The chain links TRBV6-1 to TRBJ2-1; tentatively, D is TRBD2 (5 bases). Trimming left V 3 bases short and J 10 bases short, with 13 bases between. The CDR3 is made up of 13 amino acids. CDR1 and CDR2 (germline): MNHNS, SASEGT. CDR3 nucleotides: TGTGCCAGCAGTGATGGTTTCCGCGGGGAGCAGTTCTTC. Translated: CASSDGFRGEQFF.

On this clonotype itself: Given a much more abundant clone one base away, this may be a read error. This CDR3 reads CACSFTNSNQPQHF. CDR3 nucleotides: TGTGCCTGCAGCTTTACTAATAGCAATCAGCCCCAGCATTTT. The chain has TRBV7-2 and TRBJ1-5, with D uncertain. Germline V lookup: CDR1 SGHTA, CDR2 FQGNSA. There are 14 residues in the CDR3.